The source of this TCR beta chain is a study of blood T cell repertoires in COVID-19 (dated by TCRdb to the early 2020s). For context, the study as a whole: Samples from collaborators originated in the United States, Italy and Spain and spanned both the acute and convalescent phases of COVID-19. Sample metadata almost always included a de-identified subject ID, COVID-19 status, age in years and sex. The repertoires were released in a freely available public database intended as a resource for research on the immune response to SARS-CoV-2. The material from the prospective study consisted of cDNA or gDNA derived from T cells, B-cell-depleted T cells, or PBMCs. Where available, HLA class I and class II types were taken from metadata supplied by the sample provider and were not determined by assay-based typing. Subjects who had been exposed to COVID-19, were actively infected with it, or had recovered from it provided the deeply sampled blood TCRbeta repertoires that made up the dataset. The samples were drawn from the first 160 participants of the ongoing ImmuneRACE study and from 1,200 or so subjects provided by 6 global collaborators. Results and caveats for the whole study, not just this receptor: Clinical and demographic metadata were provided uncurated, with the amount varying by source and participant.

On this clone: It has no known antigen specificity. No clone much larger than this one lies a single base away; base qualities are absent.

The junction shows trimming of 5 bases on V and 4 bases on J, plus 20 bases between the germline ends. CDR1 and CDR2 are read off the germline V gene as SGHNT and YENEEA. The CDR3 contains 16 residues, cysteine and phenylalanine counted. Solely the CDR3 DNA is kept, with 48 bases framed from the first base. The immunoSEQ Assay, a bias-controlled multiplex PCR, was used to amplify TCRbeta CDR3 regions from genomic DNA. As for the original processing: The number of nucleated cells in each sample was estimated from the amplification of reference gene primers within the assay. To quantify the absolute abundance of each unique TCRbeta CDR3 rearrangement, sequence reads were collapsed and filtered. For each sample, productive Simpson clonality was calculated by taking the square root of Simpson's diversity index across productive rearrangements. In its TCRdb copy, this immuneACCESS table keeps in-frame sequences only and misses some clones. Where compared with another copy, unresolved V genes explain less than half of these, and the others have no known cause. D and trimming come from the DNA, and the V and J calls and clone size come from that table. Within this sample are about 310,000 clones, with roughly 84% of them counted one time only. In total, the top ten clones hold 1% of the sample.

Whole blood was collected in K2EDTA tubes by collaborating institutions according to the institutions' own protocols. Collaborator samples were shipped for TCRbeta analysis as frozen whole blood, isolated PBMCs, or DNA extracted from either sample type. The sequence is built from TRBV11-3 and TRBJ1-2; TRBD1 might be the D gene, on 6 matching bases. Sequencing used peripheral blood. The receptor was derived from a man aged 50 or older with active or convalescent COVID-19. The sequenced DNA: TGTGCCAGCAGCCCCGCGCCCAGGGGCCCACCCTATGGCTACACCTTC. Translated, this is CASSPAPRGPPYGYTF. With all but the CDR3 taken from the reference TRBV11-3 and TRBJ1-2 genes, the full variable domain is: EAGVVQSPRYKIIEKKQPVAFWCNPISGHNTLYWYLQNLGQGPELLIRYENEEAVDDSQLPKDRFSAERLKGVDSTLKIQPAELGDSAVYLCASSPAPRGPPYGYTFGSGTRLTVV.